These 16 T cell receptor beta chains were sequenced from one sample in a study of T cells after yellow fever vaccination (dated by TCRdb to between 2018 and 2020). The sample's treatment or condition label, decoded: live attenuated yellow fever vaccine strain. Receptors were amplified or captured by 5' RACE. The data were produced on an Illumina HiSeq 2500. In TCRdb, the public reads were trimmed at Q25 with fastp and aligned with MiXCR, with productive beta chains retained. CDR3 protein sequences are deduplicated, and each keeps its most common genes and DNA. The sample data list 360,000 or so distinct CDR3 sequences, and around 10% of these were observed just once. Roughly 18% of the sample belongs to the ten largest clones. The specimen comprised PBMCs, sampled on the day of the first yellow fever vaccination. The receptors come from a man aged 18 to 29 who received the YFV17D yellow fever vaccine.

This chain connects TRBV7-9 to TRBJ2-7; 8 positions agree with TRBD1. Germline CDR1 and CDR2: SEHNR and FQNEAQ (reference sequence). V gave up 5 bases and J gave up 7 bases; unmatched junction bases: 22. The CDR3 spans 18 residues. The CDR3 protein is CASSETLGTGTSEGEQYF. The CDR3 DNA sequence: TGTGCCAGCAGCGAGACTTTAGGGACAGGCACGTCCGAGGGGGAGCAGTACTTC.

This clonotype was picked up many times. J is TRBJ2-5 and V is TRBV24-1; D tentatively fits TRBD1 or TRBD2 (6 bases each). V was cut by 3 bases and J by 4 bases, with 11 bases left in between. The CDR3 is 14 amino acids. Germline CDR1 KGHDR, CDR2 SFDVKD. CDR3 protein: CATSDNEGGETQYF. The DNA of the CDR3 is TGTGCCACCAGTGATAACGAGGGGGGAGAGACCCAGTACTTC.

This clonotype was counted a single time. DNA of the CDR3: TGCAGTGCTAGAAACCAGGCCAAGAATTCACCCCTCCACTTT. Residues: CSARNQAKNSPLHF. The chain employs TRBV20-1 and TRBJ1-6; D uncertain. V lost 2 bases and J lost 7, with 12 bases in between. This CDR3 has 14 residues. CDR1 DFQATT and CDR2 SNEGSKA come from the germline V gene (reference sequence).

This clonotype turned up a few times. The rearrangement joins TRBV4-3 to TRBJ1-5; TRBD1 matches at 7 bases. J was trimmed by 4 bases and V by 0 bases; bases with no gene match: 3. The CDR3 has 15 amino acids. CDR1 LGHNA and CDR2 YSLEER come from the germline V gene. The chain's CDR3 is CASSQEGTVNQPQHF. The CDR3 DNA is TGCGCCAGCAGCCAAGAGGGGACAGTTAATCAGCCCCAGCATTTT.

This clonotype has at least ten counts. The V call is TRBV4-3, the J call TRBJ1-1; D is unresolved. The CDR3 totals 14 residues. The V gene lost 0 bases and the J gene lost 4 bases, with 9 bases spanning the gap. The germline V gene encodes CDR1 LGHNA and CDR2 YSLEER. As DNA, the CDR3 is TGCGCCAGCAGCCAAGATAGGGAATTCACTGAAGCTTTCTTT. Its translation is CASSQDREFTEAFF.

The chain uses TRBV4-2 and TRBJ2-3, with 7 bases identical to TRBD2. The CDR3 is 19 residues long. Trimming removed 0 bases from V and 3 bases from J; junction bases left unmatched: 15. The germline CDR1 and CDR2 sequences are LGHNA and YNFKEQ. This chain's CDR3 is CASSQDGGSSGVVTDTQYF. DNA of the CDR3: TGTGCCAGCAGCCAAGATGGGGGGTCCAGCGGGGTTGTAACAGATACGCAGTATTTT.

There are a few counts of this clonotype. The chain is built from TRBV7-2 and TRBJ1-1, with a weak D call TRBD1 (6 bases). CDR3 length: 15 amino acids. Trimming pared 3 bases from V and 1 base from J, leaving 12 bases between. From germline, CDR1 is SGHTA and CDR2 FQGNSA. CDR3 in amino acids: CASSLGRTENTEAFF. CDR3 nucleotides: TGTGCCAGCAGCTTGGGCAGGACAGAGAACACTGAAGCTTTCTTT.

This clonotype was picked up a small number of times. The V and J genes are TRBV7-6 and TRBJ2-1; perhaps D is TRBD1 or TRBD2 (6 bases each). Trimming pared 0 bases from V and 14 bases from J, leaving 17 bases between. This CDR3 has 14 amino acids. Germline V gene lookup returns CDR1 SGHVS and CDR2 FNYEAQ. The CDR3 spells CASSLASESGAEFF. Here the CDR3 DNA reads TGTGCCAGCAGCTTAGCGTCAGAATCGGGGGCGGAGTTCTTC.

The chain uses TRBV18 and TRBJ2-1; D gene ambiguous. This CDR3 is built from 12 residues. The germline V gene encodes CDR1 KGHSH and CDR2 LQKENI. V gave up 3 bases and J gave up 9 bases, with 9 bases separating them. CDR3 DNA: TGTGCCAGCTCACCCTCGTCCCGTGAGCAGTTCTTC. As protein: CASSPSSREQFF.

The V gene is TRBV20-1, the J gene TRBJ1-1, with 8 bases identical to TRBD1. With 6 bases clipped from V and 4 bases from J, the junction kept 7 bases outside the gene matches. Per germline, CDR1 DFQATT and CDR2 SNEGSKA (reference sequence). The length of the CDR3 is 13 residues. CDR3 nucleotides: TGCAGTGCCGCGCCCGACAGGGGCACTGAAGCTTTCTTT. Its protein product is CSAAPDRGTEAFF.

This clonotype has more than one count but fewer than ten. This chain joins TRBV9 and TRBJ1-5; TRBD1 agrees at 7 bases. Germline CDR1 SGDLS, CDR2 YYNGEE. The V and J ends lost 1 base and 5 bases, in that order; junction bases with no gene match: 6. This CDR3 is 15 amino acids long. CDR3 sequence reads: CASSVSDRADQPQHF. In DNA form, the CDR3 reads TGTGCCAGCAGCGTAAGCGACAGGGCGGATCAGCCCCAGCATTTT. Drawing the rest from reference TRBV9 and TRBJ1-5, the complete variable domain is DSGVTQTPKHLITATGQRVTLRCSPRSGDLSVYWYQQSLDQGLQFLIQYYNGEERAKGNILERFSAQQFPDLHSELNLSSLELGDSALYFCASSVSDRADQPQHFGDGTRLSIL.

This clonotype was recorded a few times. CDR3 amino acids: CSARVRTYNEQFF. CDR3 sequence (DNA): TGCAGTGCTAGGGTTAGGACCTACAATGAGCAGTTCTTC. The chain recombines TRBV20-1 with TRBJ2-1; D unresolved. The CDR3 loop spans 13 amino acids. Germline assignment: CDR1 DFQATT and CDR2 SNEGSKA (reference sequence). V was clipped by 3 bases and J by 2 bases, with 8 bases between them.

This clonotype was found many times. The rearrangement links TRBV20-1 to TRBJ2-5; TRBD2 aligns across 16 bases. Germline CDR1 and CDR2: DFQATT and SNEGSKA (reference sequence). The CDR3 runs to 18 residues. Trimming took 2 bases from V and 5 from J; bases not matched to a gene: 11. DNA for the CDR3: TGCAGTGCTAGACGACGCGGGACTAGCGGGGGGGCCTTGGAGACCCAGTACTTC. This encodes CSARRRGTSGGALETQYF.

The chain joins TRBV5-5 to TRBJ2-7, with 8 bases aligning to TRBD1. Unmatched junction bases numbered 8, after V lost 4 bases and J lost 2 bases. The CDR3 extends over 15 amino acids. Germline CDR1 and CDR2: SGHKS and YYEKEE (reference sequence). CDR3 loop: CASSTPGQDPYEQYV. CDR3 DNA sequence: TGTGCCAGCAGCACTCCGGGACAGGATCCCTACGAGCAGTACGTC.

This clonotype was seen only a few times. The rearrangement links TRBV6-1 to TRBJ1-1; no reliable D call. The germline CDR1 and CDR2 sequences are MNHNS and SASEGT. This CDR3 is built from 16 residues. Trimming left V 4 bases short and J 1 base short, with 16 bases between. In DNA, the CDR3 is TGTGCCAGCAGTGCGTTAAGTGTATTGGGGAACACTGAAGCTTTCTTT. Translated, it gives CASSALSVLGNTEAFF.

This CDR3 is CASSYRDRAYNEQFF. CDR3 DNA: TGTGCCAGCAGTTACAGGGACAGGGCCTACAATGAGCAGTTCTTC. This chain uses TRBV6-2 or TRBV6-3 with TRBJ2-1; 9 bases line up with TRBD1. V gave up 2 bases and J gave up 2 bases; unmatched junction bases: 1. Looked up from germline, CDR1 is MNHEY and CDR2 is SVGEGT. This CDR3 region has 15 residues.